This T cell receptor beta chain was sequenced during a study of blood T cell repertoires in COVID-19. This clone was recorded once. The ends were cut back, 7 bases at V and 0 bases at J, with 13 bases in the middle. Germline CDR1 is SGHRS and CDR2 is YFSETQ. The length of the CDR3 is 14 residues. Using immunoSEQ multiplex PCR, the repertoire was profiled, and TCRdb retains in-frame clones only, with some absent. The top ten clones hold less than 8.5% of a sample with roughly 110,000 clones, nearly 90% of them seen once. The sequenced material came from peripheral blood. The sequence was obtained from a woman in her 70s who had recovered from COVID-19. This sequence joins TRBV5-1 and TRBJ1-1, with D tentatively TRBD1 (6 bases). This chain's CDR3 is CASHRAPMNTEAFF. The CDR3 DNA reads TGCGCCAGCCACAGGGCCCCGATGAACACTGAAGCTTTCTTT.